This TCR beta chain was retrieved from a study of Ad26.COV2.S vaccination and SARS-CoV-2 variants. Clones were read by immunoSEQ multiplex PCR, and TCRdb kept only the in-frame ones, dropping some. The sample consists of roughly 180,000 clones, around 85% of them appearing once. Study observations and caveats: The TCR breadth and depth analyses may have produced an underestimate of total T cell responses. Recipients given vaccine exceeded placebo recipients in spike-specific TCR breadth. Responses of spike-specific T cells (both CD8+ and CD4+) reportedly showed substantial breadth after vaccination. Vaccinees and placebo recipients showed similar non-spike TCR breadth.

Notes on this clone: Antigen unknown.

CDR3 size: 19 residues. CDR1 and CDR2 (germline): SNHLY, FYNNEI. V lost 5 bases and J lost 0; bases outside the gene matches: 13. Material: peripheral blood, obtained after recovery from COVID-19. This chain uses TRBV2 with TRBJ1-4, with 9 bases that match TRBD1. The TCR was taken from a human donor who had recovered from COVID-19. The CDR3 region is CASSFRQGVGFATNEKLFF. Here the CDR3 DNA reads TGTGCCAGCAGTTTCCGACAGGGGGTGGGATTCGCAACTAATGAAAAACTGTTTTTT.